This entry features one T cell receptor (beta chain) sequence. What it binds is unknown. Data came from immunoSEQ multiplex PCR; TCRdb stores just in-frame clones and leaves some out. Counted here are about 500 clones, 82% occurring once; the ten biggest clones make up around 19%. Repeated repertoire sampling spanned the course of chemoradiotherapy. The source of the sample is a study of chemoradiotherapy in HPV16-positive cancers. Broader study findings: During treatment, candidate HPV-specific clones and E7-related motifs expanded in tumor. Functional assays defining HPV-specific T cells used only two HPV16-positive patients.

Trimming removed 1 base from V and 2 bases from J; junction bases left unmatched: 5. This CDR3 contains 16 residues. Germline CDR1 SGHTA, CDR2 FQGNSA. This clonotype was sampled from a human donor with HPV-associated anogenital cancer. The sequencing used tumor tissue, collected from a patient who underwent chemoradiotherapy. This rearrangement joins TRBV7-2 to TRBJ2-3; TRBD2 matches at 8 bases. CDR3 coding DNA: TGTGCCAGCAGCTTAGGACGGGGGGGGTACACAGATACGCAGTATTTT. It is translated as CASSLGRGGYTDTQYF.